These T cell receptor beta chains were read from a single sample in a study of T-cell reconstitution after alpha-beta-depleted transplantation in children. TCRdb reprocessed the PCR reads with MiXCR, giving one entry per CDR3 protein. The table lists 540,000 or so distinct CDR3 sequences, roughly 23% of them singletons. Sequencing was performed on PBMCs, mostly from graft donor cells, taken 360 days after TCRalphabeta/CD19-depleted stem cell transplant. These receptors were obtained from a boy under two years old who had a stem cell transplant for acute myeloid leukemia, so the T cells may come from the graft donor. Both conserved end residues are part of each CDR3. Fields, in order: J gene, D gene, V gene, clone size, CDR3 protein, CDR3 DNA. A D gene is named only where the DNA matches it firmly. Expanded clones are given a class, and other clones once, few, many or no size at all.

j_gene: TRBJ1-6; d_gene: TRBD1; v_gene: TRBV7-2; abundance: few; CDR3aa: CASSQQGTNSPLHF; CDR3nt: TGTGCCAGCAGCCAACAGGGGACAAATTCACCCCTCCACTTT
j_gene: TRBJ2-3; d_gene: .; v_gene: TRBV7-8; abundance: many; CDR3aa: CASSLGVEWVADTQYF; CDR3nt: TGTGCCAGCAGCTTAGGTGTGGAATGGGTTGCAGATACGCAGTATTTT
j_gene: TRBJ2-5; d_gene: TRBD2; v_gene: TRBV3-1; abundance: few; CDR3aa: CASSQDKLAGARETQYF; CDR3nt: TGTGCCAGCAGCCAAGATAAACTAGCGGGGGCTCGGGAGACCCAGTACTTC
j_gene: TRBJ2-5; d_gene: .; v_gene: TRBV6-1; abundance: few; CDR3aa: CASILDGASQETQYF; CDR3nt: TGTGCCAGCATCCTAGATGGGGCATCCCAAGAGACCCAGTACTTC
j_gene: TRBJ1-6; d_gene: .; v_gene: TRBV20-1; abundance: many; CDR3aa: CSARDAGNSPLHF; CDR3nt: TGCAGTGCTAGAGATGCCGGTAATTCACCCCTCCACTTT
j_gene: TRBJ2-1; d_gene: TRBD2; v_gene: TRBV29-1; abundance: many; CDR3aa: CSVGGRGHYNEQFF; CDR3nt: TGCAGCGTTGGCGGGAGGGGGCACTACAATGAGCAGTTCTTC
j_gene: TRBJ1-3; d_gene: TRBD1; v_gene: TRBV15; abundance: .; CDR3aa: CATSRWTGSGNTIYF; CDR3nt: TGTGCCACCAGCAGGTGGACAGGCTCTGGAAACACCATATATTTT
j_gene: TRBJ2-2; d_gene: .; v_gene: TRBV4-3; abundance: many; CDR3aa: CASSQGTVRNTGELFF; CDR3nt: TGCGCCAGCAGCCAAGGGACAGTGCGGAACACCGGGGAGCTGTTTTTT
j_gene: TRBJ1-5; d_gene: .; v_gene: TRBV6-5; abundance: .; CDR3aa: CASSYSGKLNQPQHF; CDR3nt: TGTGCCAGCAGTTACTCGGGAAAGCTTAATCAGCCCCAGCATTTT
j_gene: TRBJ2-1; d_gene: .; v_gene: TRBV28; abundance: many; CDR3aa: CASSSRDLPARNEQFF; CDR3nt: TGTGCCAGCAGTTCCCGGGACCTTCCCGCGCGCAATGAGCAGTTCTTC
j_gene: TRBJ1-4; d_gene: .; v_gene: TRBV2; abundance: .; CDR3aa: CASIEASNNEKLFF; CDR3nt: TGTGCCAGCATTGAGGCCAGCAATAATGAAAAACTGTTTTTT
j_gene: TRBJ2-7; d_gene: .; v_gene: TRBV7-9; abundance: many; CDR3aa: CASSSTSLAYEQYF; CDR3nt: TGTGCCAGCAGCTCCACAAGTCTTGCCTACGAGCAGTACTTC
j_gene: TRBJ2-3; d_gene: .; v_gene: TRBV12-3/TRBV12-4; abundance: .; CDR3aa: CASSPRGFTDTQYF; CDR3nt: TGTGCCAGCAGTCCCCGGGGGTTCACAGATACGCAGTATTTT
j_gene: TRBJ2-3; d_gene: .; v_gene: TRBV12-3/TRBV12-4; abundance: .; CDR3aa: CASRPGSTNTQYF; CDR3nt: TGTGCCAGCAGGCCGGGATCTACTAATACGCAGTATTTT
j_gene: TRBJ2-7; d_gene: TRBD1; v_gene: TRBV12-3/TRBV12-4; abundance: few; CDR3aa: CASSFRTGAYEQYF; CDR3nt: TGTGCCAGCAGTTTTAGGACAGGGGCCTACGAGCAGTACTTC
j_gene: TRBJ2-6; d_gene: TRBD1; v_gene: TRBV7-8; abundance: many; CDR3aa: CASSPDRGQAILSGANVLTF; CDR3nt: TGTGCCAGCAGCCCAGACAGGGGGCAAGCTATCCTCTCTGGGGCCAACGTCCTGACTTTC
j_gene: TRBJ1-1; d_gene: TRBD1; v_gene: TRBV4-1; abundance: .; CDR3aa: CASSQGQHTEAFF; CDR3nt: TGCGCCAGCAGCCAGGGACAGCACACTGAAGCTTTCTTT
j_gene: TRBJ2-7; d_gene: .; v_gene: TRBV10-3; abundance: few; CDR3aa: CAISEGPPNEQYF; CDR3nt: TGTGCCATCAGTGAAGGTCCCCCCAACGAGCAGTACTTC
j_gene: TRBJ2-5; d_gene: TRBD2; v_gene: TRBV20-1; abundance: .; CDR3aa: CSASVGGGVQETQYF; CDR3nt: TGCAGTGCTAGTGTTGGGGGGGGAGTCCAAGAGACCCAGTACTTC
j_gene: TRBJ2-1; d_gene: .; v_gene: TRBV3-1; abundance: few; CDR3aa: CASSQDPPNEQFF; CDR3nt: TGTGCCAGCAGCCAAGATCCCCCCAATGAGCAGTTCTTC
j_gene: TRBJ2-1; d_gene: .; v_gene: TRBV28; abundance: .; CDR3aa: CASSYELESYNEQFF; CDR3nt: TGTGCCAGCAGTTACGAACTGGAGTCCTACAATGAGCAGTTCTTC
j_gene: TRBJ2-3; d_gene: TRBD2; v_gene: TRBV6-1; abundance: few; CDR3aa: CASRTSGGLLFTDTQYF; CDR3nt: TGTGCCAGCAGGACTAGCGGGGGACTACTTTTCACAGATACGCAGTATTTT
j_gene: TRBJ2-1; d_gene: .; v_gene: TRBV6-5; abundance: .; CDR3aa: CASSYARFIYNEQFF; CDR3nt: TGTGCCAGCAGTTATGCCAGATTCATATACAATGAGCAGTTCTTC
j_gene: TRBJ2-7; d_gene: TRBD1; v_gene: TRBV20-1; abundance: .; CDR3aa: CSAAKDRSYEQYF; CDR3nt: TGCAGTGCCGCTAAGGACAGGAGCTACGAGCAGTACTTC
j_gene: TRBJ1-5; d_gene: TRBD1; v_gene: TRBV6-2/TRBV6-3; abundance: few; CDR3aa: CASSYPGQGNQPQHF; CDR3nt: TGTGCCAGCAGTTATCCGGGACAGGGGAATCAGCCCCAGCATTTT
j_gene: TRBJ1-1; d_gene: .; v_gene: TRBV13; abundance: few; CDR3aa: CASQGQLEAFF; CDR3nt: TGTGCCAGCCAAGGACAGCTTGAAGCTTTCTTT
j_gene: TRBJ1-1; d_gene: .; v_gene: TRBV12-3/TRBV12-4; abundance: many; CDR3aa: CASSFRQALMNTEAFF; CDR3nt: TGTGCCAGCAGTTTCCGACAGGCCCTTATGAACACTGAAGCTTTCTTT
j_gene: TRBJ2-7; d_gene: TRBD1; v_gene: TRBV20-1; abundance: many; CDR3aa: CSARDGGTGVYEQYF; CDR3nt: TGCAGTGCTAGAGATGGAGGGACAGGGGTCTACGAGCAGTACTTC
j_gene: TRBJ1-2; d_gene: .; v_gene: TRBV7-9; abundance: few; CDR3aa: CASGATNYGYTF; CDR3nt: TGTGCCAGCGGCGCGACTAACTATGGCTACACCTTC
j_gene: TRBJ1-3; d_gene: .; v_gene: TRBV28; abundance: few; CDR3aa: CASSPTLQDHSGNTIYF; CDR3nt: TGTGCCAGCAGTCCGACCCTACAGGACCACTCTGGAAACACCATATATTTT
j_gene: TRBJ2-7; d_gene: .; v_gene: TRBV6-2/TRBV6-3; abundance: .; CDR3aa: CASSSRDNPSYEQYF; CDR3nt: TGTGCCAGCAGTTCACGGGACAACCCCTCCTACGAGCAGTACTTC
j_gene: TRBJ2-5; d_gene: .; v_gene: TRBV29-1; abundance: many; CDR3aa: CSCGAYQETQYF; CDR3nt: TGCAGCTGCGGCGCTTACCAAGAGACCCAGTACTTC
j_gene: TRBJ1-1; d_gene: .; v_gene: TRBV20-1; abundance: few; CDR3aa: CSAGRENTEAFF; CDR3nt: TGCAGTGCAGGGCGGGAGAACACTGAAGCTTTCTTT
j_gene: TRBJ1-1; d_gene: .; v_gene: TRBV7-9; abundance: many; CDR3aa: CASSLDGGTEAFF; CDR3nt: TGTGCCAGCAGCTTAGACGGGGGCACTGAAGCTTTCTTT
j_gene: TRBJ2-7; d_gene: .; v_gene: TRBV7-2; abundance: .; CDR3aa: CASSLGSAVSYEQYF; CDR3nt: TGTGCCAGCAGCTTAGGCTCGGCAGTATCCTACGAGCAGTACTTC
j_gene: TRBJ2-1; d_gene: .; v_gene: TRBV18; abundance: .; CDR3aa: CASSPPVQGGRNEQFF; CDR3nt: TGTGCCAGCTCACCACCGGTACAGGGAGGGAGGAATGAGCAGTTCTTC
j_gene: TRBJ2-4; d_gene: .; v_gene: TRBV18; abundance: .; CDR3aa: CASSPYGGIKNIQYF; CDR3nt: TGTGCCAGCTCACCTTACGGGGGAATTAAAAACATTCAGTACTTC
j_gene: TRBJ2-1; d_gene: .; v_gene: TRBV25-1; abundance: many; CDR3aa: CASSEPFFGSSYNEQFF; CDR3nt: TGTGCCAGCAGTGAACCCTTCTTTGGGAGCTCCTACAATGAGCAGTTCTTC
j_gene: TRBJ2-3; d_gene: .; v_gene: TRBV15; abundance: many; CDR3aa: CATSRDWRVTDTQYF; CDR3nt: TGTGCCACCAGCAGAGATTGGAGGGTTACAGATACGCAGTATTTT
j_gene: TRBJ2-1; d_gene: TRBD2; v_gene: TRBV20-1; abundance: few; CDR3aa: CSAKRTSGVPGQNEQFF; CDR3nt: TGCAGTGCCAAGCGGACTAGCGGGGTGCCGGGCCAGAATGAGCAGTTCTTC